Below, 3 T cell receptor beta chains from the same sample are listed, as sequenced in a study of shared clonotypes between healthy human individuals. TCRdb's copy holds only in-frame clones and misses some; the assay was immunoSEQ multiplex PCR. This sample has under 2,500,000 clones, with 90% to 96% found just once. What was sequenced was naive CD4+ T cells sorted from blood. Subset reported: CD45RA+ positively selected. The source is a man younger than 35 in good health.

V is TRBV5-4 and J is TRBJ2-4; 11 bases fit TRBD2. The V gene end was trimmed by 4 bases and the J gene end by 7 bases; junction bases not matched to a gene: 4. From germline, CDR1 is SGHNT and CDR2 YYREEE (reference sequence). This CDR3 is 14 amino acids long. The CDR3 here is CASSPSGRSNIQYF. The DNA of the CDR3 is TGTGCCAGCAGCCCTAGCGGGAGGAGCAACATTCAGTACTTC.

The chain employs TRBV27 and TRBJ1-2, with TRBD1 as a possible D gene (6 bases). Germline V CDR1 and CDR2: MNHEY, SMNVEV (reference sequence). This CDR3 spans 13 amino acids. Trimming cost V 7 bases and J 8 bases, with 17 bases left between them. CDR3 residues: CASNPGQLRGYTF. DNA for the CDR3: TGTGCCAGCAACCCGGGACAACTAAGGGGCTACACCTTC.

V usage is TRBV27 and J usage is TRBJ1-6; 7 bases map to TRBD1. J was trimmed by 4 bases and V by 4 bases; bases with no gene match: 7. Germline V CDR1 and CDR2: MNHEY, SMNVEV (reference sequence). This CDR3 spans 16 amino acids. Written as DNA, the CDR3 is TGTGCCAGCAGTTCCCCCGGACAGGCGTATAATTCACCCCTCCACTTT. It translates to CASSSPGQAYNSPLHF.